Listed below are T cell receptor beta chains from one sample, sequenced in a study of regulatory T cells in long-lasting Graves disease. Using its own MiXCR run on the multiplex PCR reads, TCRdb lists one record per CDR3 protein. This table has approximately 540,000 distinct CDR3 sequences, about 12% appearing once. In addition, the sample was reused for a study of T cells in Graves' hyperthyroidism and ophthalmopathy.

The sample here was peripheral blood mononuclear cells (PBMCs), taken at new diagnosis, from a patient treated with antithyroid drugs. These receptors were collected from a woman aged 25 to 45 with Graves disease. Both conserved end residues are part of each CDR3. D genes are given only for firm matches. Clone size is not always given. Where it is, it says once, few, many or a class for expanded clones.

>TRBD1|TRBV19|many|TRBJ1-1
TGTGCCAGTAGTGATTCAGGGGGGATGAACACTGAAGCTTTCTTT
CASSDSGGMNTEAFF
>.|TRBV20-1|.|TRBJ1-1
TGCAGTGCTACCCGCCCCCCTCAGAACACTGAAGCTTTCTTT
CSATRPPQNTEAFF
>.|TRBV24-1|many|TRBJ2-1
TGTGCCACCAGTGATCGTGACAGGTCCAGCTCCTACAATGAGCAGTTCTTC
CATSDRDRSSSYNEQFF
>TRBD2|TRBV20-1|many|TRBJ2-1
TGCAGTGCAACCGGGACTAGCGGGAGGGATGAGCAGTTCTTC
CSATGTSGRDEQFF
>.|TRBV5-4|many|TRBJ1-1
TGTGCCAGCAGCTTGAACCGGGACCGCGCGGGGACTGAAGCTTTCTTT
CASSLNRDRAGTEAFF
>.|TRBV18|few|TRBJ1-1
TGTGCCAGCTCACCAAGGGTTGGGGAGAACACTGAAGCTTTCTTT
CASSPRVGENTEAFF
>TRBD2|TRBV20-1|many|TRBJ2-7
TGCAGTGCTATAAGAGGGACTAGCAATTTTGACGAGCAGTACTTC
CSAIRGTSNFDEQYF
>TRBD1|TRBV28|.|TRBJ2-7
TGTGCCAGCAGTTTTGGGACAGGTCCATTCACGGGACTTGCATCCTACGAGCAGTACTTC
CASSFGTGPFTGLASYEQYF
>.|TRBV11-2|many|TRBJ2-1
TGTGCCAGCAGCCCGAGCTCGGGCAGGGTGGCCTACAATGAGCAGTTCTTC
CASSPSSGRVAYNEQFF
>.|TRBV19|many|TRBJ2-1
TGTGCCAGTAGTATGCTGGGCCCCTACAATGAGCAGTTCTTC
CASSMLGPYNEQFF
>.|TRBV24-1|many|TRBJ2-3
TGTGCCACCACTACGGGACACCCCACAGATACGCAGTATTTT
CATTTGHPTDTQYF
>.|TRBV7-2|many|TRBJ2-1
TGTGCCAGCAGCTTACAGCGGAAAGACAATGAGCAGTTCTTC
CASSLQRKDNEQFF
>.|TRBV11-2|many|TRBJ2-5
TGTGCCAGCAGCAAGGTCCAAGAGACCCAGTACTTC
CASSKVQETQYF
>TRBD1|TRBV6-5|.|TRBJ2-4
TGTGCCAGCAGTTGGACAGGGGACAAAAACATTCAGTACTTC
CASSWTGDKNIQYF
>.|TRBV11-2|many|TRBJ1-4
TGTGCCAGCAGCTTGGGGGGATCCGTGCCTAATGAAAAACTGTTTTTT
CASSLGGSVPNEKLFF
>TRBD2|TRBV10-2|.|TRBJ2-1
TGCGCCAGCAGTGACCTTGGGACTAGCGCCTACAATGAGCAGTTCTTC
CASSDLGTSAYNEQFF
>.|TRBV19|few|TRBJ1-1
TGTGCCAGTAGTATAGTCTTGGTCGCAGTCGGGGCTTTCTTT
CASSIVLVAVGAFF
>TRBD2|TRBV6-4|.|TRBJ2-1
TGTGCCAGCAGTCCCAGACTAGCGACCAATGAGCAGTTCTTC
CASSPRLATNEQFF
>.|TRBV11-2|many|TRBJ2-1
TGTGCCAGCAGCTTAGACCGGGGATCCGAGCAGTTCTTC
CASSLDRGSEQFF
>.|TRBV7-9|few|TRBJ1-5
TGTGCCAGCAGCTTAGGAGGACAGATTTTTCAGCCCCAGCATTTT
CASSLGGQIFQPQHF
>.|TRBV4-2|many|TRBJ1-3
TGTGCCAGCAGCCAGAGTTTCGCCGGGAGCTCTGGAAACACCATATATTTT
CASSQSFAGSSGNTIYF
>.|TRBV28|.|TRBJ2-7
TGTGCCAGCAGCTTCGGTCAGGGTCGCGGCTACGAGCAGTACTTC
CASSFGQGRGYEQYF
>.|TRBV7-3|.|TRBJ2-1
TGTGCCAGCAGCTTAAACCTAAGGGGGAATGAGCAGTTCTTC
CASSLNLRGNEQFF
>TRBD2|TRBV18|few|TRBJ2-2
TGTGCCAGCTCACCACTCCTAGCGGGACTTACCGGGGAGCTGTTTTTT
CASSPLLAGLTGELFF
>.|TRBV24-1|few|TRBJ1-5
TGTGCCACCAGTGATTATACAAGTCAGCCCCAGCATTTT
CATSDYTSQPQHF
>TRBD1|TRBV6-1|.|TRBJ1-5
TGTGCCAGCAGTCTCAGTGGGACAGGGGTAAACCAGCCCCAGCATTTT
CASSLSGTGVNQPQHF
>TRBD1|TRBV9|.|TRBJ1-4
TGTGCCAGCAGCGCGGGACAGGGGGTTCTCGCTAGTGAAAAACTGTTTTTT
CASSAGQGVLASEKLFF
>.|TRBV2|many|TRBJ1-1
TGTGCCAGCAGGGTATCCAGGGGGAACACTGAAGCTTTCTTT
CASRVSRGNTEAFF
>.|TRBV7-2|.|TRBJ2-5
TGTGCCAGCAGCTTAGGTTCCTTGCCCCCGCAAGGTACCCAGTACTTC
CASSLGSLPPQGTQYF
>.|TRBV29-1|few|TRBJ2-3
TGCAGCGTCCGGTTCCCAGGGTTAACAGATACGCAGTATTTT
CSVRFPGLTDTQYF
>TRBD1|TRBV2|many|TRBJ1-4
TGTGCCAGCAGTGAACGGCCAGGGACAGAGAATGAAAAACTGTTTTTT
CASSERPGTENEKLFF
>TRBD2|TRBV12-3/TRBV12-4|many|TRBJ2-1
TGTGCCAGCACCGGGACTAAGGCCTACAATGAGCAGTTCTTC
CASTGTKAYNEQFF
>.|TRBV27|.|TRBJ2-1
TGTGCCAGCAGTTTAGGGGTTCTAAATCCCAATGAGCAGTTCTTC
CASSLGVLNPNEQFF
>.|TRBV7-9|many|TRBJ2-3
TGTGCCAGCAGCTCCTTAGGGTTTGTGTCCGGAGGGGATACGCAGTATTTT
CASSSLGFVSGGDTQYF
>.|TRBV28|few|TRBJ2-1
TGTGCCAGCAGTTCCCCCGCGGACAATGAGCAGTTCTTC
CASSSPADNEQFF
>.|TRBV4-3|few|TRBJ2-7
TGCGCCAGCAGCCAAGACCCCGTCCCCTCTAGCGCCGGCTACGAGCAGTACTTC
CASSQDPVPSSAGYEQYF
>.|TRBV20-1|many|TRBJ2-7
TGCAGTGCTCAACGGACAAGAGGCGAGCAGTACTTC
CSAQRTRGEQYF
>.|TRBV7-2|many|TRBJ2-7
TGTGCCAGCAGCCAAACCGGGACCAATAACTACGAGCAGTACTTC
CASSQTGTNNYEQYF
>.|TRBV14|.|TRBJ1-2
TGTGCCAGCAGCCAATCTACGGGCTATGGCTACACCTTC
CASSQSTGYGYTF
>.|TRBV3-1|many|TRBJ1-1
TGTGCCAGCAGCCAAGCAGACAGGACTTGGGAGGCTTTCTTT
CASSQADRTWEAFF